One and the same sample provided the 14 T cell receptor beta chains below, sequenced in a study of blood T cell repertoires in COVID-19. The table came from immunoSEQ multiplex PCR; TCRdb's copy has only in-frame clones and leaves some out. The profile shows roughly 150,000 clones, 75% to 90% of them singletons. The material sequenced was peripheral blood. These TCRs come from a woman in her thirties or forties with acute or convalescent COVID-19.

V gene TRBV9 combines with J gene TRBJ2-7; TRBD1 agrees at 9 bases. J gave up 2 bases and V 3 bases, and 3 bases lay outside the gene matches. The CDR3 is made up of 14 amino acids. Germline assignment: CDR1 SGDLS and CDR2 YYNGEE. This chain's CDR3 is CASSAGTGTYEQYF. As DNA, the CDR3 is TGTGCCAGCAGCGCCGGGACAGGGACCTACGAGCAGTACTTC.

The genes are TRBV6-5 and TRBJ1-6, with unresolved D. CDR1 MNHEY and CDR2 SVGAGI come from the germline V gene. There are 16 residues in the CDR3. Trimming stripped 0 bases from V and 0 bases from J, with 6 bases between. The chain's CDR3 is CASSYSASSYNSPLHF. CDR3 coding DNA: TGTGCCAGCAGTTACTCGGCCAGCTCCTATAATTCACCCCTCCACTTT.

The rearrangement uses TRBV9 and TRBJ1-2; D remains unclear. Germline V gene sequence: CDR1 SGDLS, CDR2 YYNGEE. With 3 bases removed from V and 9 bases from J, the gap between germline ends came to 6 bases. The CDR3 totals 10 residues. The CDR3 nucleotides are TGTGCCAGCAGCGGGGAGCGCTACACCTTC. Encoded protein: CASSGERYTF.

The sample holds one count of this clone. The chain joins TRBV5-6 to TRBJ1-2; 8 bases map to TRBD1. Germline values: CDR1 SGHDT, CDR2 YYEEEE. The CDR3 is made up of 12 amino acids. Trimming removed 2 bases from V and 8 bases from J; junction bases left unmatched: 2. The chain's CDR3 is CASSLQGEGYTF. DNA for the CDR3: TGTGCCAGCAGCTTACAGGGGGAGGGCTACACCTTC.

The chain joins TRBV5-4 to TRBJ2-1; TRBD1 might be the D (5 bases). Germline V CDR1 and CDR2: SGHNT, YYREEE (reference sequence). The CDR3 totals 14 residues. The ends were cut back, 2 bases at V and 10 bases at J, with 16 bases in the middle. This CDR3 reads CASSFLSGFEEQFF. The CDR3 region has the DNA TGTGCCAGCAGCTTTTTATCAGGGTTCGAGGAGCAGTTCTTC. Full variable domain (outside the CDR3, taken from reference TRBV5-4 and TRBJ2-1): ETGVTQSPTHLIKTRGQQVTLRCSSQSGHNTVSWYQQALGQGPQFIFQYYREEENGRGNFPPRFSGLQFPNYSSELNVNALELDDSALYLCASSFLSGFEEQFFGPGTRLTVL.

V gene TRBV6-5 combines with J gene TRBJ2-7; 9 bases match TRBD1. Germline lookup yields CDR1 MNHEY and CDR2 SVGAGI. The CDR3 length is 15 residues. V shed 4 bases, J shed 6 bases, and the junction held 10 bases outside the gene matches. The CDR3 DNA reads TGTGCCAGCAGTTCCTGGACAGGGGTGGGTCCCGAGCAGTACTTC. This translates into CASSSWTGVGPEQYF.

The chain joins TRBV9 to TRBJ2-3; the D is unclear. Germline V lookup: CDR1 SGDLS, CDR2 YYNGEE. The CDR3 totals 12 residues. V dropped 1 base and J dropped 3 bases, with 3 bases sitting between them. CDR3 in DNA: TGTGCCAGCAGCGTATCGACAGATACGCAGTATTTT. Protein product: CASSVSTDTQYF.

This clone has more than one count but fewer than ten. The genes are TRBV28 and TRBJ1-6, with 9 bases lining up with TRBD1. The CDR3 has 14 residues. The germline gives CDR1 MDHEN, CDR2 SYDVKM. V trimming: 6 bases; J trimming: 14 bases; junction bases outside the gene matches: 11. The DNA of the CDR3 is TGTGCCAGCAGCTCCGGGACAGGGTTTCTGGCCCTCCACTTT. Its protein is CASSSGTGFLALHF.

The chain carries TRBV5-1 and TRBJ1-2; TRBD1 matches at 9 bases. V shed 0 bases and J 6 bases; nucleotides not matched to a gene: 6. The CDR3 runs 15 residues. CDR1 is SGHRS, CDR2 YFSETQ, per germline. In DNA form, the CDR3 reads TGCGCCAGCAGCTTGGTCGCGGGACAGGGCCATGGCTACACCTTC. Translating gives CASSLVAGQGHGYTF.

As DNA, the CDR3 is TGTGCCAGTAGTTTTGTCTCGGGAATCGGGGGCACAGATACGCAGTATTTT. Translation: CASSFVSGIGGTDTQYF. This rearrangement joins TRBV19 to TRBJ2-3; a weak D match, TRBD2 (5 bases). Germline CDR1 is LNHDA and CDR2 is SQIVND (reference sequence). CDR3 length: 17 amino acids. V was cut by 5 bases and J by 1 base, with 19 bases left in between.

The V call is TRBV7-8, the J call TRBJ2-6; D might be TRBD1 (6 bases). The V end was cut by 3 bases, the J end by 2 bases, with 8 bases between. CDR1 SGHVS and CDR2 FQNEAQ come from the germline V gene. The CDR3 loop spans 15 amino acids. CDR3 amino acids: CASSLRTAGANVLTF. The CDR3 nucleotides are TGTGCCAGCAGCTTGCGGACAGCTGGGGCCAACGTCCTGACTTTC.

This chain links TRBV12-3 or TRBV12-4 with TRBJ2-3; 9 bases line up with TRBD2. This CDR3 comprises 12 residues. V was clipped by 2 bases and J by 12 bases; unmatched bases: 3. CDR3 protein: CASSLLAGAQYF. In nucleotides, the CDR3 is TGTGCCAGCAGTTTATTAGCGGGAGCCCAGTATTTT.

The chain is built from TRBV11-2 and TRBJ1-1, with D possibly being TRBD1 (6 bases). The CDR3 has 16 residues. The V end was cut by 4 bases, the J end by 0 bases, with 15 bases between. CDR1 SGHAT and CDR2 FQNNGV come from the germline V gene. The CDR3 loop is CASSSRQDGLNTEAFF. CDR3 bases: TGTGCCAGCAGCTCAAGACAGGATGGCCTGAACACTGAAGCTTTCTTT.

This chain uses TRBV5-1 with TRBJ2-1; unclear D gene. CDR3 size: 13 residues. Germline V CDR1 and CDR2: SGHRS, YFSETQ. V was trimmed by 3 bases and J by 7 bases, leaving 11 bases between them. This CDR3 is CASSSKARNEQFF. In DNA form, the CDR3 reads TGCGCCAGCAGCTCAAAAGCGAGGAATGAGCAGTTCTTC. The variable domain in full, completed from reference TRBV5-1 and TRBJ2-1, reads KAGVTQTPRYLIKTRGQQVTLSCSPISGHRSVSWYQQTPGQGLQFLFEYFSETQRNKGNFPGRFSGRQFSNSRSEMNVSTLELGDSALYLCASSSKARNEQFFGPGTRLTVL.